This T cell receptor beta chain came from a study of PD-L1 blockade in urothelial cancer. Study outcomes and limitations: Pretreatment TCR clonality in blood under the median foretold superior survival.

This table comes from immunoSEQ multiplex PCR, and its TCRdb copy is limited to in-frame clones, with some not included. Of about 51,000 clones listed, approximately 83% are singletons. For this clone: Its specificity is not known.

V trimming: 2 bases; J trimming: 0 bases; junction bases outside the gene matches: 1. Germline values: CDR1 MNHEY, CDR2 SMNVEV (reference sequence). The CDR3 runs 15 residues. The rearrangement uses TRBV27 and TRBJ1-5; 7 positions agree with TRBD1. The input for sequencing was PBMCs, taken around atezolizumab (anti-PD-L1) treatment. The TCR originated in a man aged 55 to 70 with urothelial cancer. CDR3 bases: TGTGCCAGCAGTTTAGGGACAGATAGCAATCAGCCCCAGCATTTT. Amino acid sequence: CASSLGTDSNQPQHF.